This is a list of T cell receptor beta chains from one sample in a study of T-cell memory formation after mild COVID-19. TCRdb re-called the 5' RACE reads through MiXCR, storing one row per CDR3 protein. The sample carries about 310,000 distinct CDR3 sequences, approximately 19% recorded once. The sequenced sample consisted of PBMCs or a T cell subset sorted from them (not recorded which). Receptor source: a young man who had mild COVID-19 (a few samples of this study predate the infection). Cell type and time point are not known. Both conserved end residues are part of each CDR3. The D gene is left open where the match is weak. Clone size is given for some rows only: seen once, a few or many times, or a class if the clone is expanded.

>few|TRBJ2-5|NA|TRBV29-1
CSVAFRGETQYF
TGCAGCGTGGCCTTCAGGGGTGAGACCCAGTACTTC
>NA|TRBJ2-3|NA|TRBV6-2/TRBV6-3
CASKAGVHSDTQYF
TGTGCCAGCAAAGCCGGGGTACACTCCGATACGCAGTATTTT
>few|TRBJ1-1|NA|TRBV4-3
CASSGGSYNTEAFF
TGCGCCAGCAGCGGCGGGAGCTACAACACTGAAGCTTTCTTT
>NA|TRBJ2-1|TRBD2|TRBV4-1
CASSQVDRLAGKQFF
TGCGCCAGCAGCCAAGTTGACCGCCTAGCGGGGAAGCAGTTCTTC
>NA|TRBJ2-1|NA|TRBV6-5
CASSNQGDEQFF
TGTGCCAGCAGTAATCAGGGCGATGAGCAGTTCTTC
>NA|TRBJ1-1|TRBD1|TRBV5-1
CASSWGTGERNTEAFF
TGCGCCAGCAGCTGGGGGACAGGGGAGCGGAACACTGAAGCTTTCTTT
>few|TRBJ2-3|NA|TRBV20-1
CSARGSGKGGTDTQYF
TGCAGTGCTAGAGGGTCGGGAAAGGGCGGCACAGATACGCAGTATTTT
>NA|TRBJ2-5|NA|TRBV9
CASSNTVGVQETQYF
TGTGCCAGCAGCAACACGGTGGGAGTCCAAGAGACCCAGTACTTC
>NA|TRBJ2-2|NA|TRBV29-1
CSVEDRSNTGELFF
TGCAGCGTTGAAGATCGGTCCAACACCGGGGAGCTGTTTTTT
>few|TRBJ2-5|NA|TRBV7-9
CASSSEKTQYF
TGTGCCAGCAGCTCAGAGAAGACCCAGTACTTC
>NA|TRBJ2-3|TRBD2|TRBV11-2
CASRQGLAELDTQYF
TGTGCCAGCAGGCAGGGACTAGCGGAGCTAGATACGCAGTATTTT
>NA|TRBJ1-5|NA|TRBV7-9
CASSGEGVNQPQHF
TGTGCCAGCAGCGGAGAGGGGGTCAATCAGCCCCAGCATTTT
>many|TRBJ2-4|NA|TRBV4-3
CASSQSSGLAKNIQYF
TGCGCCAGCAGCCAAAGCTCGGGTCTAGCCAAAAACATTCAGTACTTC